This TCR beta chain was recovered during a study of control samples from healthy donors and cancer patients. The assay was immunoSEQ multiplex PCR, and TCRdb's table has in-frame clones only and misses some. This sample yields roughly 120,000 clones, of which just under 95% are seen a single time; roughly 4% belongs to the top ten. Losses at the gene ends were 1 base for V and 3 bases for J; bases not matched to a gene: 6. This CDR3 has 15 residues. CDR1 is MGHRA and CDR2 is YSYEKL in the germline V gene. This sequence was found in a young man in good health. Specimen: blood. The chain carries TRBV4-1 and TRBJ2-7; 7 nucleotides align to TRBD2. The CDR3 sequence is CASSQGWGGDYEQYF. The CDR3 DNA is TGCGCCAGCAGCCAAGGTTGGGGGGGAGACTACGAGCAGTACTTC.